Sequencing of this TCR beta chain was carried out in a study of T cell responses to AZD1222 COVID-19 vaccine. Study findings and constraints: Reports indicate that nearly half of spike-specific TCRs are directed at unmutated variant regions. Possibly, clonal diversity was underestimated; donors were largely white British and included more females. There were repertoire samples only from the period after the peak T cell response. Baseline serostatus was positive in only a handful of AZD1222 recipients.

J lost 8 bases, V lost 1 base, and 7 bases had no gene match. The CDR3 consists of 15 residues. Germline V gives CDR1 SGDLS, CDR2 YYNGEE. A note on this clone: Its target is not known.

Sequenced by immunoSEQ multiplex PCR; TCRdb stores in-frame clones only, minus some. The data hold 150,000 to 200,000 clones, with around nine tenths observed a single time. The sequence derives from an adult who received the MenACWY meningococcal vaccine as a control. This specimen was peripheral blood, taken 28 days after the second dose of the MenACWY control vaccine. The chain recombines TRBV9 with TRBJ2-1, with 9 nucleotides matching TRBD1. The CDR3 spells CASSVRQGVIDEQFF. The CDR3, as DNA: TGTGCCAGCAGCGTAAGACAGGGGGTGATCGATGAGCAGTTCTTC.